These T cell receptor beta chains were read from a single sample in a study of control samples from healthy donors and cancer patients. The protocol was immunoSEQ multiplex PCR, while the TCRdb copy is restricted to in-frame clones and leaves out a portion. The sample records under 85,000 clones, about 93% being singletons. Sequencing used blood. The receptors here all came from a woman aged 40 to 49 in good health. Both conserved end residues are part of each CDR3. The D gene is left open where the match is weak. Not all rows give a size; the values are once, few, many and, for expanded clones, a class.

CDR3 DNA: TGTGCCAGCAGTTACTTAGGGGGCCGGGACACTGAAGCTTTCTTT
CDR3 protein: CASSYLGGRDTEAFF
D gene: TRBD1
clone size: NA
J gene: TRBJ1-1
V gene: TRBV6-5

CDR3 DNA: TGTGCCAGCAGCCTAGAGGGACAGGGAGGTTGGAACACCGGGGAGCTGTTTTTT
CDR3 protein: CASSLEGQGGWNTGELFF
D gene: TRBD1
clone size: NA
J gene: TRBJ2-2
V gene: TRBV7-2

CDR3 DNA: TGTGCCAGCAGTGAAGTTTATAGCAATCAGCCCCAGCATTTT
CDR3 protein: CASSEVYSNQPQHF
D gene: NA
clone size: NA
J gene: TRBJ1-5
V gene: TRBV6-4

CDR3 DNA: TGTGCCAGTAGTATGTCCTCCGGGGATGGCTATGGCTACACCTTC
CDR3 protein: CASSMSSGDGYGYTF
D gene: NA
clone size: NA
J gene: TRBJ1-2
V gene: TRBV19

CDR3 DNA: TGCGCCAGCAGCCAAGGCGCATTGAATGAGCAGTTCTTC
CDR3 protein: CASSQGALNEQFF
D gene: NA
clone size: once
J gene: TRBJ2-1
V gene: TRBV4-3

CDR3 DNA: TGTGCCAGCAGCGTAGGTTTCCAAGAGACCCAGTACTTC
CDR3 protein: CASSVGFQETQYF
D gene: NA
clone size: NA
J gene: TRBJ2-5
V gene: TRBV9

CDR3 DNA: TGTGCCAGCAGCTTGCGACTAGCGGGGGAGACCCAGTACTTC
CDR3 protein: CASSLRLAGETQYF
D gene: TRBD2
clone size: NA
J gene: TRBJ2-5
V gene: TRBV5-4

CDR3 DNA: TGTGCCAGTAGCGACAGGGCGGTGGGACAGCCCCAGCATTTT
CDR3 protein: CASSDRAVGQPQHF
D gene: TRBD1
clone size: NA
J gene: TRBJ1-5
V gene: TRBV19

CDR3 DNA: TGTGCCAGCAGCCAAGGTTCCGCTAATTCACCCCTCCACTTT
CDR3 protein: CASSQGSANSPLHF
D gene: NA
clone size: NA
J gene: TRBJ1-6
V gene: TRBV3-1/TRBV3-2

CDR3 DNA: TGTGCCTGGGACCCTCTGGGAACGGGCTATGGCTACACCTTC
CDR3 protein: CAWDPLGTGYGYTF
D gene: NA
clone size: NA
J gene: TRBJ1-2
V gene: TRBV30

CDR3 DNA: TGTGCCAGCAGTTTGGCACCGAACACTGAAGCTTTCTTT
CDR3 protein: CASSLAPNTEAFF
D gene: NA
clone size: once
J gene: TRBJ1-1
V gene: TRBV12-3/TRBV12-4

CDR3 DNA: TGTGCCAGCAGTGAAAGGGGGGATGAAGCTTTCTTT
CDR3 protein: CASSERGDEAFF
D gene: NA
clone size: NA
J gene: TRBJ1-1
V gene: TRBV2

CDR3 DNA: TGCGCCAGCAGCCAAGATGTGACAGGCCAATTTGGCTACACCTTC
CDR3 protein: CASSQDVTGQFGYTF
D gene: NA
clone size: once
J gene: TRBJ1-2
V gene: TRBV4-3

CDR3 DNA: TGTGCCAGCAGGTCGACGGGGGAAGAGACCCAGTACTTC
CDR3 protein: CASRSTGEETQYF
D gene: NA
clone size: NA
J gene: TRBJ2-5
V gene: TRBV5-4

CDR3 DNA: TGTGCCAGCAGTGCTGGAGTCGAAGCTTTCTTT
CDR3 protein: CASSAGVEAFF
D gene: NA
clone size: NA
J gene: TRBJ1-1
V gene: TRBV9

CDR3 DNA: TGTGCCAGCAGCCTAATCGTAGGGACCGGGGAGCTGTTTTTT
CDR3 protein: CASSLIVGTGELFF
D gene: NA
clone size: NA
J gene: TRBJ2-2
V gene: TRBV7-9

CDR3 DNA: TGCGCCAGCAGTGGGCTAGGGCCTTTCAATGAGCAGTTCTTC
CDR3 protein: CASSGLGPFNEQFF
D gene: NA
clone size: NA
J gene: TRBJ2-1
V gene: TRBV10-2

CDR3 DNA: TGTGCCAGCAGTGCTTTGTCCGGGCTCAGCTCTGGAAACACCATATATTTT
CDR3 protein: CASSALSGLSSGNTIYF
D gene: NA
clone size: NA
J gene: TRBJ1-3
V gene: TRBV6-1

CDR3 DNA: TGCAGCGCCGCCCCGGGACCTGGGTATGGCTACACCTTC
CDR3 protein: CSAAPGPGYGYTF
D gene: NA
clone size: NA
J gene: TRBJ1-2
V gene: TRBV29-1

CDR3 DNA: TGTGCCAGCAGCGTACAGACAGGGTTTGGAGAGACCCAGTACTTC
CDR3 protein: CASSVQTGFGETQYF
D gene: TRBD1
clone size: NA
J gene: TRBJ2-5
V gene: TRBV9

CDR3 DNA: TGCGCCAGCAGACCGGGACAGGGGGCCAACGAGCAGTACTTC
CDR3 protein: CASRPGQGANEQYF
D gene: TRBD1
clone size: NA
J gene: TRBJ2-7
V gene: TRBV10-1

CDR3 DNA: TGTGCCAGCAGCCTTGGAAACACCATATATTTT
CDR3 protein: CASSLGNTIYF
D gene: NA
clone size: NA
J gene: TRBJ1-3
V gene: TRBV7-8

CDR3 DNA: TGTGCCAGCTCACCATATGAGCAAAGTACCATGAACACTGAAGCTTTCTTT
CDR3 protein: CASSPYEQSTMNTEAFF
D gene: NA
clone size: once
J gene: TRBJ1-1
V gene: TRBV18

CDR3 DNA: TGTGCCAGCAGCCAAGACCTGGAGCCCCAGCATTTT
CDR3 protein: CASSQDLEPQHF
D gene: NA
clone size: NA
J gene: TRBJ1-5
V gene: TRBV7-9

CDR3 DNA: TGTGCCAGCAGCGTACAGACCCGGCCGGGGGGCACAGATACGCAGTATTTT
CDR3 protein: CASSVQTRPGGTDTQYF
D gene: NA
clone size: NA
J gene: TRBJ2-3
V gene: TRBV9

CDR3 DNA: TGTGCCAGCAGCCGTCCAGGAGTGAACACTGAAGCTTTCTTT
CDR3 protein: CASSRPGVNTEAFF
D gene: NA
clone size: NA
J gene: TRBJ1-1
V gene: TRBV6-2/TRBV6-3

CDR3 DNA: TGCGCCAGCAGCCAAGGGGGGGGGTCAGACAGGGGCACGGATAGAGGAGCTTTCTTT
CDR3 protein: CASSQGGGSDRGTDRGAFF
D gene: TRBD1
clone size: once
J gene: TRBJ1-1
V gene: TRBV4-1

CDR3 DNA: TGTGCCAGCAGCCAAACACTAGCGGGATACCGCACAGATACGCAGTATTTT
CDR3 protein: CASSQTLAGYRTDTQYF
D gene: TRBD2
clone size: NA
J gene: TRBJ2-3
V gene: TRBV3-1/TRBV3-2

CDR3 DNA: TGTGCCAGCAGTACTACAGGGGCTGGAAACACCATATATTTT
CDR3 protein: CASSTTGAGNTIYF
D gene: TRBD1
clone size: NA
J gene: TRBJ1-3
V gene: TRBV6-5

CDR3 DNA: TGCGCCAGCAGCCCCGGGACAGGGGTGTCATATAATTCACCCCTCCACTTT
CDR3 protein: CASSPGTGVSYNSPLHF
D gene: TRBD1
clone size: NA
J gene: TRBJ1-6
V gene: TRBV5-1

CDR3 DNA: TGTGCCAGTAGTATGTCCAGGGATCAGCCCCAGCATTTT
CDR3 protein: CASSMSRDQPQHF
D gene: NA
clone size: NA
J gene: TRBJ1-5
V gene: TRBV19

CDR3 DNA: TGTGCCAGCAGAGGGGGCGTGGGTCAGCCCCAGCATTTT
CDR3 protein: CASRGGVGQPQHF
D gene: TRBD1
clone size: NA
J gene: TRBJ1-5
V gene: TRBV12-3/TRBV12-4

CDR3 DNA: TGTGCCAGCCACTCTACACTTGGAGCGAGGAATGAGCAGTTCTTC
CDR3 protein: CASHSTLGARNEQFF
D gene: NA
clone size: NA
J gene: TRBJ2-1
V gene: TRBV7-9

CDR3 DNA: TGTGCCAGCAGTCTACAGTTGGGGGTGACTGAAGCTTTCTTT
CDR3 protein: CASSLQLGVTEAFF
D gene: NA
clone size: NA
J gene: TRBJ1-1
V gene: TRBV6-5

CDR3 DNA: TGCGCCAGCAGCCAAGTTTTTGCGAGCGGGGGTTTACGGGATACGCAGTATTTT
CDR3 protein: CASSQVFASGGLRDTQYF
D gene: TRBD2
clone size: NA
J gene: TRBJ2-3
V gene: TRBV4-1

CDR3 DNA: TGTGCCAGCAGTTGCCGGGAGGAGACAGATACGCAGTATTTT
CDR3 protein: CASSCREETDTQYF
D gene: NA
clone size: NA
J gene: TRBJ2-3
V gene: TRBV21-1

CDR3 DNA: TGTGCCTGGAGTTCCCAGGGAATGGGAGCTTTCTTT
CDR3 protein: CAWSSQGMGAFF
D gene: NA
clone size: NA
J gene: TRBJ1-1
V gene: TRBV30

CDR3 DNA: TGTGCCAGCAGCGTAGGATGGGGGCTGGGGGATACGCAGTATTTT
CDR3 protein: CASSVGWGLGDTQYF
D gene: NA
clone size: NA
J gene: TRBJ2-3
V gene: TRBV9

CDR3 DNA: TGTGCCAGCAGTTTATTAGGGTACCACGAGCAGTACTTC
CDR3 protein: CASSLLGYHEQYF
D gene: NA
clone size: NA
J gene: TRBJ2-7
V gene: TRBV28

CDR3 DNA: TGTGCCAGCAGGAGTACAGGGATGGAGACAGATACGCAGTATTTT
CDR3 protein: CASRSTGMETDTQYF
D gene: NA
clone size: once
J gene: TRBJ2-3
V gene: TRBV7-8

CDR3 DNA: TGTGCCTGGAGTGGTCCGGGGATGGCGGGCGGCTACACCTTC
CDR3 protein: CAWSGPGMAGGYTF
D gene: NA
clone size: once
J gene: TRBJ1-2
V gene: TRBV30

CDR3 DNA: TGTGCCAGCAGCCAAGATATAGGCCTAGCGGATCTTACCGGGGAGCTGTTTTTT
CDR3 protein: CASSQDIGLADLTGELFF
D gene: TRBD2
clone size: once
J gene: TRBJ2-2
V gene: TRBV3-1/TRBV3-2

CDR3 DNA: TGTGCCAGCAGTGAAGGCGGGGGCAATGAGCAGTTCTTC
CDR3 protein: CASSEGGGNEQFF
D gene: TRBD2
clone size: NA
J gene: TRBJ2-1
V gene: TRBV6-4

CDR3 DNA: TGCGCCAGCTCAATCGACAGGGCGGAAAAACTGTTTTTT
CDR3 protein: CASSIDRAEKLFF
D gene: TRBD1
clone size: NA
J gene: TRBJ1-4
V gene: TRBV10-2

CDR3 DNA: TGCGCCAGCAGCTTGTTAGACTCTGGAAACACCATATATTTT
CDR3 protein: CASSLLDSGNTIYF
D gene: NA
clone size: NA
J gene: TRBJ1-3
V gene: TRBV5-1

CDR3 DNA: TGCGCCAGCAGCCAAGATGGGTTGGTGCTTAATCAGCCCCAGCATTTT
CDR3 protein: CASSQDGLVLNQPQHF
D gene: NA
clone size: NA
J gene: TRBJ1-5
V gene: TRBV4-1

CDR3 DNA: TGCGCCAGCAAAGCCAGGGAGAACACTGAAGCTTTCTTT
CDR3 protein: CASKARENTEAFF
D gene: NA
clone size: few
J gene: TRBJ1-1
V gene: TRBV10-1

CDR3 DNA: TGTGCCAGCCCCTTTCGTTCGGGGGGCTTCGTCTATTTT
CDR3 protein: CASPFRSGGFVYF
D gene: NA
clone size: once
J gene: TRBJ2-3
V gene: TRBV19

CDR3 DNA: TGTGCCAGCAGCTCGGGCATTCCAGATACGCAGTATTTT
CDR3 protein: CASSSGIPDTQYF
D gene: NA
clone size: NA
J gene: TRBJ2-3
V gene: TRBV5-8

CDR3 DNA: TGTGCCCGAAGCGGGGGGGGGACCCAGTACTTC
CDR3 protein: CARSGGGTQYF
D gene: TRBD2
clone size: NA
J gene: TRBJ2-5
V gene: TRBV30

CDR3 DNA: TGTGCCACCAGTGATATCCCAGGGGACGAGCAGTACTTC
CDR3 protein: CATSDIPGDEQYF
D gene: NA
clone size: NA
J gene: TRBJ2-7
V gene: TRBV24-1

CDR3 DNA: TGCGCCAGCAGCTATCCCCCTAGCGGAGGACTCTCTGGGGCCAACGTCCTGACTTTC
CDR3 protein: CASSYPPSGGLSGANVLTF
D gene: TRBD2
clone size: NA
J gene: TRBJ2-6
V gene: TRBV10-1

CDR3 DNA: TGTGCCAGCAGCTTATGGCCGGAGACGGAGCAGTACTTC
CDR3 protein: CASSLWPETEQYF
D gene: NA
clone size: NA
J gene: TRBJ2-7
V gene: TRBV7-8

CDR3 DNA: TGTGCCAGTAACCACGCTCAGGGCAGGACCTACGAGCAGTACTTC
CDR3 protein: CASNHAQGRTYEQYF
D gene: NA
clone size: NA
J gene: TRBJ2-7
V gene: TRBV19

CDR3 DNA: TGTGCCAGCAGTTTGTGGGGGGAGCAGTACTTC
CDR3 protein: CASSLWGEQYF
D gene: NA
clone size: NA
J gene: TRBJ2-7
V gene: TRBV12-3/TRBV12-4